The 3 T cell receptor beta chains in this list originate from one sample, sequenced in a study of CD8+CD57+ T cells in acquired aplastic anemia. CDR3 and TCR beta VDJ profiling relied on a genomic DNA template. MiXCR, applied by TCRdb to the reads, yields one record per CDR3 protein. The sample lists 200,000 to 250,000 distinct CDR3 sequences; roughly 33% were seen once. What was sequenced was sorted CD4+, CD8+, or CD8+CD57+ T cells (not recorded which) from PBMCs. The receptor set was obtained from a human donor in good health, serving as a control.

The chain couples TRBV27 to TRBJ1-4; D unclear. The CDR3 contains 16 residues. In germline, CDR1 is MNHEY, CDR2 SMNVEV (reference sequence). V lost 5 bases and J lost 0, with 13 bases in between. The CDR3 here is CASSTNAGATNEKLFF. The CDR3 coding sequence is TGTGCCAGCAGTACCAACGCCGGCGCAACTAATGAAAAACTGTTTTTT. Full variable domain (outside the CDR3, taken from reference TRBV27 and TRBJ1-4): EAQVTQNPRYLITVTGKKLTVTCSQNMNHEYMSWYRQDPGLGLRQIYYSMNVEVTDKGDVPEGYKVSRKEKRNFPLILESPSPNQTSLYFCASSTNAGATNEKLFFGSGTQLSVL.

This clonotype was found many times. The CDR3 is CASSWTVGAYEQYF. The CDR3 DNA is TGTGCCAGCAGTTGGACAGTGGGGGCATACGAGCAGTACTTC. The genes are TRBV7-2 and TRBJ2-7; possibly TRBD1 for D (6 bases). The CDR3 has 14 residues. The V end lost 6 bases, the J end lost 4 bases, and 16 bases lay between the germline ends. The V gene's germline CDR1 is SGHTA and CDR2 FQGNSA.

DNA of the CDR3: TGTGCCAGCAGCGGAGAGACAGGGGGCCGAAGCACAGATACGCAGTATTTT. Translated, it gives CASSGETGGRSTDTQYF. The chain employs TRBV9 and TRBJ2-3; 10 nucleotides align to TRBD1. Trimming took 3 bases from V and 0 from J; bases not matched to a gene: 7. The CDR3 consists of 17 residues. In germline, CDR1 is SGDLS, CDR2 YYNGEE.